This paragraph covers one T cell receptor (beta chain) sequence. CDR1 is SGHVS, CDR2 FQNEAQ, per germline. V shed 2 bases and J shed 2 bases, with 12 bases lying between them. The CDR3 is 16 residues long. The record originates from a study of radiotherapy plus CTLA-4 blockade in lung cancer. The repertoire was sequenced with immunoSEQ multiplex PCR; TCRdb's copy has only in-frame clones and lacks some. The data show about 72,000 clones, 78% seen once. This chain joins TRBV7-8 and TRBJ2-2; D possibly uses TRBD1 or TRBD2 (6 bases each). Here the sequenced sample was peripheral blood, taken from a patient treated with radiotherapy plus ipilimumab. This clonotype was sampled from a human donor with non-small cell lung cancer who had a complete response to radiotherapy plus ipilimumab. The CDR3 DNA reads TGTGCCAGCAGCTTAATTGGGGGGCGCAACACCGGGGAGCTGTTTTTT. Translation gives CASSLIGGRNTGELFF. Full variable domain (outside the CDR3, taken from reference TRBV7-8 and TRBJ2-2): GAGVSQSPRYKVAKRGQDVALRCDPISGHVSLFWYQQALGQGPEFLTYFQNEAQLDKSGLPSDRFFAERPEGSVSTLKIQRTQQEDSAVYLCASSLIGGRNTGELFFGEGSRLTVL.